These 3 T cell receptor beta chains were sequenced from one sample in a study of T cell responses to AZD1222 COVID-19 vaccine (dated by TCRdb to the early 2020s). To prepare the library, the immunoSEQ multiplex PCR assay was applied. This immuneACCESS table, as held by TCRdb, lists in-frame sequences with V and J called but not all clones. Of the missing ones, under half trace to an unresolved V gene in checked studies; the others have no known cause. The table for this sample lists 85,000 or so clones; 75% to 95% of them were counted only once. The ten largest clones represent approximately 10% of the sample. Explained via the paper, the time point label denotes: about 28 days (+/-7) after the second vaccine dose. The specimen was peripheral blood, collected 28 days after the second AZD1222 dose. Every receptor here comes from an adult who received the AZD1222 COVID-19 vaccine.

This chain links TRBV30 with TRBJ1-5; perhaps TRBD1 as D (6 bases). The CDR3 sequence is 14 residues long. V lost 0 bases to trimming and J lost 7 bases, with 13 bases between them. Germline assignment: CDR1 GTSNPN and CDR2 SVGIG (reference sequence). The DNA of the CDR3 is TGTGCCTGGAGTGTAGGGGGGGTGGGACAGCCCCAGCATTTT. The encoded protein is CAWSVGGVGQPQHF.

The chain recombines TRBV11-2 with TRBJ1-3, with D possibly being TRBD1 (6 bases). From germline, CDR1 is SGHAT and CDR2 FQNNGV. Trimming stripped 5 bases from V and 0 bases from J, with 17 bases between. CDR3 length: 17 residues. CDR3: CASSPRGGGSSGNTIYF. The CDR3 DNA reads TGTGCCAGCAGCCCCCGGGGTGGGGGCAGCTCTGGAAACACCATATATTTT.

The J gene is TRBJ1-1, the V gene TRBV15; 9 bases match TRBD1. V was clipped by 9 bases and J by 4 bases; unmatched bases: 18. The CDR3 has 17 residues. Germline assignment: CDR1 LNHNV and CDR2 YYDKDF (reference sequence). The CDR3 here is CATVGFADRGGGTEAFF. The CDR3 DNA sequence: TGTGCCACTGTGGGTTTTGCGGACAGGGGAGGAGGCACTGAAGCTTTCTTT.